Below are 29 T cell receptor beta chains sequenced from a single sample in a study of T cell responses to AZD1222 COVID-19 vaccine (dated by TCRdb to the early 2020s). The library was obtained by the immunoSEQ multiplex PCR assay. Imported from immuneACCESS, the table was reduced by TCRdb to in-frame sequences with V and J called. These copies leave out some clones; in studies compared against another copy, an unresolved V gene accounts for under half, and the cause of the remainder is not known. The sample table records 150,000 to 200,000 clones; around 92% of these occur just once. Of the sample, about 9.4% is held by the ten largest clones. The sample's time point label, in plain terms: baseline before first vaccination. Source: peripheral blood, taken on day 0 of AZD1222 vaccination. The receptors stem from an adult in good health.

This rearrangement joins TRBV18 to TRBJ2-6; 7 positions match TRBD1. J was trimmed by 0 bases and V by 6 bases; bases with no gene match: 8. The CDR3 totals 17 residues. From germline, CDR1 is KGHSH and CDR2 LQKENI. The CDR3 sequence: CASSPGQRPSGANVLTF. DNA of the CDR3: TGTGCCAGCTCGCCGGGACAGAGACCCTCTGGGGCCAACGTCCTGACTTTC.

The rearrangement links TRBV6-5 to TRBJ1-2, with D tentatively TRBD1 (6 bases). CDR1 and CDR2 from the germline V gene are MNHEY and SVGAGI. V lost 7 bases and J lost 4, with 16 bases in between. The CDR3 has 14 amino acids. Here the CDR3 DNA reads TGTGCCAGCACCCCAGGGGAGGGGCTCTATGGCTACACCTTC. Translated: CASTPGEGLYGYTF.

The rearrangement joins TRBV19 to TRBJ2-3; D ambiguous. The CDR3 runs to 15 residues. Germline V gene sequence: CDR1 LNHDA, CDR2 SQIVND (reference sequence). V was pared by 3 bases and J by 2 bases, with 12 bases between. This CDR3 is CASSIDWDSTDTQYF. CDR3 nucleotides: TGTGCCAGTAGTATCGATTGGGATTCCACAGATACGCAGTATTTT. The variable domain in full, with the rest retrieved from reference TRBV19 and TRBJ2-3, is DGGITQSPKYLFRKEGQNVTLSCEQNLNHDAMYWYRQDPGQGLRLIYYSQIVNDFQKGDIAEGYSVSREKKESFPLTVTSAQKNPTAFYLCASSIDWDSTDTQYFGPGTRLTVL.

This sequence joins TRBV5-4 and TRBJ1-1, with D unclear. CDR3 length equals 12 residues. V lost 3 bases, J lost 2 bases, and 5 bases lay in between. Per the germline V gene, CDR1 is SGHNT and CDR2 is YYREEE (reference sequence). CDR3 loop: CASSSHNTEAFF. In DNA form, the CDR3 reads TGTGCCAGCAGCTCTCATAACACTGAAGCTTTCTTT.

J is TRBJ2-7 and V is TRBV3-1 (or the pseudogene TRBV3-2); TRBD2 is a possible D gene (6 bases). Per the germline V gene, CDR1 is LGHDT and CDR2 is YNNKEL (reference sequence). This CDR3 comprises 16 residues. The ends were cut back, 3 bases at V and 2 bases at J, with 17 bases in the middle. CDR3 residues: CASSQDYGSPTYEQYF. DNA of the CDR3: TGTGCCAGCAGCCAGGACTACGGGTCCCCCACCTACGAGCAGTACTTC.

For the CDR3, the DNA is TGTGCCATCAGTCAAGATTCTGGAAACACCATATATTTT. Encoded protein: CAISQDSGNTIYF. The chain recombines TRBV10-3 with TRBJ1-3; D is unresolved. V lost 5 bases and J 1 base, leaving 6 bases between the germline ends. This CDR3 spans 13 amino acids. CDR1 ENHRY and CDR2 SYGVKD come from the germline V gene.

The chain has TRBV6-4 and TRBJ1-1, with TRBD1 matching over 7 bases. This CDR3 region has 14 residues. The germline V gene encodes CDR1 MRHNA and CDR2 SNTAGT. V shed 4 bases and J 7 bases; nucleotides not matched to a gene: 9. This chain's CDR3 is CASSVGRGSGEAFF. The CDR3, as DNA: TGTGCCAGCAGTGTTGGCAGGGGGTCCGGTGAAGCTTTCTTT.

J is TRBJ2-3 and V is TRBV29-1, with a weak D call TRBD1 (6 bases). The germline V gene has CDR1 SQVTM and CDR2 ANQGSEA. The germline V and J ends were trimmed by 8 bases and 6 bases, with 15 bases remaining between them. CDR3 length equals 12 residues. The CDR3 DNA follows: TGCAGCTTAGAAACAGGGATTGATACGCAGTATTTT. As protein: CSLETGIDTQYF.

V usage is TRBV21-1 and J usage is TRBJ1-6. TRBV21-1 is recorded as a pseudogene. The CDR3 length is 15 residues. The CDR3 loop reads CASSKGRVYNSPLHF. The CDR3 nucleotides are TGTGCCAGCAGCAAAGGTAGGGTCTATAATTCACCCCTCCACTTT.

The chain links TRBV9 to TRBJ1-3; D is uncertain. Trimming shortened V by 7 bases and J by 1 base, and 6 bases separated the two germline ends. From germline, CDR1 is SGDLS and CDR2 YYNGEE. This CDR3 region has 12 residues. The CDR3 DNA sequence: TGTGCCAGCGGGTTGTCTGGAAACACCATATATTTT. Translating gives CASGLSGNTIYF.

This chain connects TRBV5-1 to TRBJ2-7; perhaps D is TRBD1 or TRBD2 (6 bases each). The CDR3 totals 16 residues. Germline V gene sequence: CDR1 SGHRS, CDR2 YFSETQ. Trimming removed 4 bases at V and 6 bases at J, with 23 bases between. The CDR3 DNA is TGCGCCAGCAGCGCTTTTCGAGCGGAAGGGGGGACCGAGCAGTACTTC. Translation gives CASSAFRAEGGTEQYF.

The chain has TRBV27 and TRBJ2-7; the match to TRBD2 covers 11 bases. Trimming took 5 bases from V and 4 from J; bases not matched to a gene: 10. This CDR3 region has 16 residues. CDR1 and CDR2 from the germline V gene are MNHEY and SMNVEV (reference sequence). The CDR3 DNA sequence: TGTGCCAGCAGTCCCTGGAGGGTAGCGGGAGGGTACGAGCAGTACGTC. Translating gives CASSPWRVAGGYEQYV.

The rearrangement links TRBV27 to TRBJ1-1; tentatively, D is TRBD1 (6 bases). The CDR3 runs to 21 residues. The V gene's germline CDR1 is MNHEY and CDR2 SMNVEV (reference sequence). Between the trimmed V and J ends, which lost 0 bases and 1 base, there was a span of 27 bases. CDR3 DNA: TGTGCCAGCAGTTTATCGGCGGGGGCCGATAGATCGGAGAGGTGGAACACTGAAGCTTTCTTT. This translates into CASSLSAGADRSERWNTEAFF.

The sample holds one count of this clone. The V and J genes are TRBV3-1 (or the pseudogene TRBV3-2) and TRBJ2-1, with D possibly being TRBD2 (6 bases). Germline V gene lookup returns CDR1 LGHDT and CDR2 YNNKEL (reference sequence). The CDR3 is 17 amino acids. Trimming stripped 0 bases from V and 5 bases from J, with 17 bases between. The CDR3 DNA reads as TGTGCCAGCAGCCAAGACCCGGGGGTCGGGATGAACAATGAGCAGTTCTTC. This codes for CASSQDPGVGMNNEQFF.

The V call is TRBV5-5, the J call TRBJ1-1; D is possibly TRBD1 (5 bases). The V end was cut by 6 bases, the J end by 0 bases, with 15 bases between. The V gene's germline CDR1 is SGHKS and CDR2 YYEKEE (reference sequence). The CDR3 is 15 residues long. CDR3 residues: CASTWGGRVNTEAFF. DNA for the CDR3: TGTGCCAGCACCTGGGGCGGTCGGGTGAACACTGAAGCTTTCTTT. Full variable domain (outside the CDR3, taken from reference TRBV5-5 and TRBJ1-1): DAGVTQSPTHLIKTRGQQVTLRCSPISGHKSVSWYQQVLGQGPQFIFQYYEKEERGRGNFPDRFSARQFPNYSSELNVNALLLGDSALYLCASTWGGRVNTEAFFGQGTRLTVV.

This clone has only one observation. The gene calls are TRBV6-2 or TRBV6-3 and TRBJ2-7, with 7 bases fitting TRBD1. CDR1 MNHEY and CDR2 SVGEGT come from the germline V gene. The trim removed 4 bases at V and 2 bases at J, leaving 5 bases unmatched. The CDR3 sequence is 14 residues long. The CDR3 protein is CASSSGTVAYEQYV. For the CDR3, the DNA is TGTGCCAGCAGTTCCGGGACAGTCGCCTACGAGCAGTACGTC.

CDR3 region: CASRKRGDIVGYTF. CDR3 in DNA: TGTGCCAGCAGGAAGAGGGGAGATATTGTTGGCTACACCTTC. This chain connects TRBV27 to TRBJ1-2; tentative D call: TRBD1 (5 bases). Deletions cut 6 bases from V and 7 bases from J, with 18 bases between. Germline CDR1 is MNHEY and CDR2 is SMNVEV (reference sequence). The CDR3 length is 14 residues.

This chain links TRBV6-5 with TRBJ2-1; 8 bases line up with TRBD2. The V gene end was trimmed by 6 bases and the J gene end by 3 bases; junction bases not matched to a gene: 7. CDR3 length: 15 residues. The V gene's germline CDR1 is MNHEY and CDR2 SVGAGI. The CDR3 DNA reads as TGTGCCAGCAGAAGCGGCGGGGGGAGCTACAATGAGCAGTTCTTC. Encoded protein: CASRSGGGSYNEQFF.

The chain couples TRBV7-9 to TRBJ1-2; no firm D call. The CDR3 spans 15 residues. V was cut by 5 bases and J by 0 bases, with 13 bases left in between. The germline CDR1 and CDR2 sequences are SEHNR and FQNEAQ (reference sequence). The DNA for the CDR3 is TGTGCCAGCAGCCTACGAGGCTTAGCTAACTATGGCTACACCTTC. Translation gives CASSLRGLANYGYTF.

This chain's CDR3 is CASSFVGRGTGELFF. DNA for the CDR3: TGTGCCAGCAGTTTTGTGGGGCGGGGCACCGGGGAGCTGTTTTTT. The rearrangement joins TRBV28 to TRBJ2-2, with D possibly TRBD2 on 6 matching bases. Germline CDR1 and CDR2: MDHEN and SYDVKM. Trimming pared 3 bases from V and 4 bases from J, leaving 12 bases between. This CDR3 has 15 residues.

The rearrangement links TRBV7-2 to TRBJ1-2; no firm D call. CDR1 is SGHTA and CDR2 is FQGNSA in the germline V gene. V gave up 1 base and J gave up 4 bases, with 16 bases separating them. There are 16 residues in the CDR3. This chain's CDR3 is CASSLVGPGAVYGYTF. CDR3 sequence (DNA): TGTGCCAGCAGCTTAGTTGGGCCCGGAGCAGTCTATGGCTACACCTTC.

The chain has TRBV28 and TRBJ2-2; D is ambiguous. The CDR3 loop spans 15 amino acids. The V gene's germline CDR1 is MDHEN and CDR2 SYDVKM. V lost 5 bases and J 4 bases, leaving 14 bases between the germline ends. This chain's CDR3 is CASSRPTDTTGELFF. The DNA of the CDR3 is TGTGCCAGCAGTCGCCCCACAGACACCACCGGGGAGCTGTTTTTT.

V is TRBV15 and J is TRBJ2-1, with 9 bases that match TRBD2. Looked up from germline, CDR1 is LNHNV and CDR2 is YYDKDF (reference sequence). The ends lost 3 bases at V and 2 bases at J; junction bases unmatched: 11. There are 18 residues in the CDR3. The CDR3 reads CATSSAGGAGGPYNEQFF. The CDR3 nucleotides are TGTGCCACCAGCAGCGCCGGGGGAGCGGGAGGACCCTACAATGAGCAGTTCTTC.

V usage is TRBV30 and J usage is TRBJ1-2, with D tentatively TRBD1 (6 bases). Germline loops: CDR1 GTSNPN, CDR2 SVGIG (reference sequence). Trimming stripped 6 bases from V and 7 bases from J, with 18 bases between. The CDR3 loop spans 13 amino acids. CDR3 sequence: CACLQGLLGGYTF. As DNA, the CDR3 is TGTGCCTGCCTCCAGGGGCTTTTGGGTGGCTACACCTTC. The full variable domain, in which reference TRBV30 and TRBJ1-2 provide the parts outside the CDR3, is SQTIHQWPATLVQPVGSPLSLECTVEGTSNPNLYWYRQAAGRGLQLLFYSVGIGQISSEVPQNLSASRPQDRQFILSSKKLLLSDSGFYLCACLQGLLGGYTFGSGTRLTVV.

The chain has TRBV29-1 and TRBJ1-2; a possible D gene is TRBD1 (5 bases). Trimming removed 4 bases from V and 6 bases from J, with 12 bases in between. The CDR3 spans 12 residues. Germline V gene sequence: CDR1 SQVTM, CDR2 ANQGSEA. The CDR3 DNA follows: TGCAGCGTTGGGGACCAGGCGGATGGCTACACCTTC. Residues: CSVGDQADGYTF.

The chain joins TRBV28 to TRBJ2-7, with D unclear. This CDR3 is built from 13 residues. CDR1 MDHEN and CDR2 SYDVKM come from the germline V gene. Trimming left V 4 bases short and J 7 bases short, with 14 bases between. The CDR3 loop reads CASSSPLLGEQYV. In DNA form, the CDR3 reads TGTGCCAGCAGTTCCCCGCTATTAGGGGAGCAGTACGTC.

The chain carries TRBV2 and TRBJ1-2; tentative D call: TRBD1 (5 bases). Germline loops: CDR1 SNHLY, CDR2 FYNNEI. This CDR3 is 14 amino acids long. The ends were cut back, 2 bases at V and 1 base at J, with 8 bases in the middle. The CDR3 region has the DNA TGTGCCAGCAGTGAAAGGGGAAGTAACTATGGCTACACCTTC. Its protein is CASSERGSNYGYTF.

This clone was counted once. The V call is TRBV6-4, the J call TRBJ1-1, with D possibly TRBD1 on 6 matching bases. Germline V gives CDR1 MRHNA, CDR2 SNTAGT. The CDR3 length is 16 residues. The V and J ends lost 6 bases and 2 bases respectively, with 19 bases between them. This CDR3 is CASREGPGQTNTEAFF. The CDR3, as DNA: TGTGCCAGCAGGGAGGGCCCTGGACAGACCAACACTGAAGCTTTCTTT.

This chain joins TRBV19 and TRBJ1-3; D may be TRBD1 (5 bases). The CDR3 covers 15 residues. V was cut by 4 bases and J by 0 bases, with 10 bases left in between. Germline CDR1 reads LNHDA; CDR2 reads SQIVND (reference sequence). The CDR3 is CASSTPDISGNTIYF. DNA of the CDR3: TGTGCCAGTAGTACCCCGGACATCTCTGGAAACACCATATATTTT.